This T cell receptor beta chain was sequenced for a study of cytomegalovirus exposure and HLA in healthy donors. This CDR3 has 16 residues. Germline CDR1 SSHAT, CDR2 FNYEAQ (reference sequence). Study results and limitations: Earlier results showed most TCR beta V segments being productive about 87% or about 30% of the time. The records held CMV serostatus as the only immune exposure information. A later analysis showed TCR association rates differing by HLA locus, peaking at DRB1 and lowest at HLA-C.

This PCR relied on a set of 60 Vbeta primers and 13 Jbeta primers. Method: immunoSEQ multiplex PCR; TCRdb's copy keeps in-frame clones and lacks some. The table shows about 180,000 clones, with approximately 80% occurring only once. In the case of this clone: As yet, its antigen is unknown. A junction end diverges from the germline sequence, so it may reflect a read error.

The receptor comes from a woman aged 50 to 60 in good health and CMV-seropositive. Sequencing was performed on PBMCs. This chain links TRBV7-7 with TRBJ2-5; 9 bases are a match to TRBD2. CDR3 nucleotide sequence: TGTGCTAGCAGCTTCCATGCCCTAGCGGGGCAAGAGACCCAGTACTTC. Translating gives CASSFHALAGQETQYF.